This T cell receptor beta chain was identified in a study of Graves' ophthalmopathy and Graves' hyperthyroidism. Amplification of TCR beta CDR3 regions used RNA transcripts. After a first-round RT-PCR with HTBI primers, a second-round multiplex PCR was run. TCRdb ran MiXCR on the multiplex PCR reads and lists one entry per CDR3 protein. The data contain hundreds of thousands of distinct CDR3 sequences, 40% of them seen just once; the ten biggest clones take up 44%. Overall study results and limits: The model predicted ophthalmopathy progression with 65% to 71% sensitivity and 72% to 85% specificity.

The CDR3 covers 14 residues. Germline V gives CDR1 MNHNY, CDR2 SVGAGI (reference sequence). Trimming cost V 6 bases and J 2 bases, with 14 bases left between them. Concerning this clonotype itself: Its target is not known.

Having ophthalmopathy, the donors showed moderate-to-severe activity, CAS ≥3 and NOSPECS ≥4, with disease lasting under 3 months. The TCR sequence derives from an adult man with Graves' ophthalmopathy. The chain couples TRBV6-6 to TRBJ2-7; TRBD2 might be the D (5 bases). Sequencing used peripheral blood. CDR3 DNA sequence: TGTGCCAGCAGCCGTGATGAGCGGACCTACGAGCAGTACTTC. Residues: CASSRDERTYEQYF.